This T cell receptor (beta chain) was sequenced in a study of control samples from healthy donors and cancer patients. The germline CDR1 and CDR2 sequences are SGHDT and YYEEEE. This CDR3 is built from 16 residues. The ends were cut back, 1 base at V and 0 bases at J, with 10 bases in the middle. The table came from immunoSEQ multiplex PCR; TCRdb's copy has only in-frame clones and leaves some out. Of approximately 160,000 clones in the sample, around 93% are singletons; the top ten hold 4.1%. Specimen: blood. This sequence was found in a woman in her fifties or sixties in good health. The chain links TRBV5-6 to TRBJ2-2; D is possibly TRBD2 (7 bases). This CDR3 reads CASSLRGGANTGELFF. The CDR3 DNA reads as TGTGCCAGCAGCTTGAGGGGGGGCGCGAACACCGGGGAGCTGTTTTTT.